The next 22 T cell receptor beta chains were all read from a single sample in a study of shared clonotypes between healthy human individuals. Measured with immunoSEQ multiplex PCR; TCRdb has only the in-frame clones, and not every one. The table includes 2 million to 2.5 million clones, about 94% detected once. CD45RO-negative cells were positively selected for CCR7, leaving out terminally differentiated effector memory CD45RA+ cells. The sequenced material came from naive CD8+ T cells sorted from blood. The receptors come from a man between 18 and 29 years old in good health.

The rearrangement joins TRBV9 to TRBJ1-1; D is uncertain. The CDR3 is 15 amino acids. V shed 0 bases and J shed 6 bases, with 15 bases lying between them. Per germline, CDR1 SGDLS and CDR2 YYNGEE. CDR3 in DNA: TGTGCCAGCAGCGTAGGATCGGCAGGAATGGCTGAAGCTTTCTTT. Its protein product is CASSVGSAGMAEAFF.

Comments on this clone: Other DNA sequences from this sample encode an identical CDR3 as well. The chain has TRBV9 and TRBJ2-7; the D is unclear. The germline V gene encodes CDR1 SGDLS and CDR2 YYNGEE. Between the trimmed V and J ends, which lost 2 bases and 0 bases, there was a span of 9 bases. The CDR3 loop spans 14 amino acids. CDR3 amino acids: CASSVGGSSYEQYF. CDR3 in DNA: TGTGCCAGCAGCGTCGGCGGAAGCTCCTACGAGCAGTACTTC.

V and J are TRBV30 and TRBJ1-2; possibly TRBD1 for D (5 bases). The CDR3 contains 13 residues. Trimming pared 0 bases from V and 7 bases from J, leaving 12 bases between. Germline V CDR1 and CDR2: GTSNPN, SVGIG (reference sequence). The CDR3 sequence is CAWSVVQGSGYTF. In nucleotides, the CDR3 is TGTGCCTGGAGTGTAGTCCAGGGTAGTGGCTACACCTTC.

The chain carries TRBV6-5 and TRBJ2-7; the D call may be TRBD1 or TRBD2 (6 bases each). The ends were cut back, 0 bases at V and 3 bases at J, with 15 bases in the middle. Per the germline V gene, CDR1 is MNHEY and CDR2 is SVGAGI. This CDR3 region has 16 residues. The DNA of the CDR3 is TGTGCCAGCAGTTACTCGGCGGAGGGGGTCGACTACGAGCAGTACTTC. Its protein product is CASSYSAEGVDYEQYF.

The genes are TRBV5-1 and TRBJ2-7, with TRBD1 matching 8 bases. J was trimmed by 5 bases and V by 2 bases; bases with no gene match: 6. The CDR3 loop spans 14 amino acids. CDR1 SGHRS and CDR2 YFSETQ come from the germline V gene. The CDR3 region has the DNA TGCGCCAGCAGCTTCTGGACAGGGAACCACGAGCAGTACTTC. Amino acid sequence: CASSFWTGNHEQYF.

The chain has TRBV4-1 and TRBJ2-7, with D unclear. The germline V gene has CDR1 MGHRA and CDR2 YSYEKL. CDR3 length: 16 residues. Trimming stripped 4 bases from V and 2 bases from J, with 18 bases between. CDR3 bases: TGCGCCAGCAGCCGTGTATATTCGGTTGGTACCTACGAGCAGTACTTC. It is translated as CASSRVYSVGTYEQYF.

Concerning this clone: The sample contains more than one DNA sequence encoding this CDR3. The chain links TRBV27 to TRBJ2-1, with TRBD2 matching over 9 bases. The CDR3 has 15 residues. CDR1 is MNHEY and CDR2 is SMNVEV in the germline V gene (reference sequence). Trimming at V came to 4 bases and at J to 5 bases, leaving 6 bases not matched to a gene. CDR3 loop: CASSSLAGADNEQFF. The CDR3 DNA follows: TGTGCCAGCAGTTCATTAGCGGGAGCGGACAATGAGCAGTTCTTC.

This clone was counted a single time. V usage is TRBV25-1 and J usage is TRBJ1-2; 7 positions agree with TRBD1. The CDR3 runs 16 residues. V lost 1 base, J lost 8 bases, and 13 bases stayed unmatched. CDR1 and CDR2 (germline): MGHDK, SYGVNS. CDR3 region: CASSESLQGSGGGYTF. The CDR3 nucleotides are TGTGCCAGCAGTGAATCCCTACAGGGGAGCGGAGGGGGCTACACCTTC.

The chain carries TRBV4-3 and TRBJ1-2; the D gene is possibly TRBD1 (6 bases). CDR3 length equals 13 residues. CDR1 and CDR2 from the germline V gene are LGHNA and YSLEER. Trimming shortened V by 0 bases and J by 9 bases, and 11 bases separated the two germline ends. The CDR3 coding sequence is TGCGCCAGCAGCCAAGATAGGGGGGGCAGCTACACCTTC. Translating gives CASSQDRGGSYTF.

This clone was counted once. The rearrangement joins TRBV5-4 to TRBJ2-1; TRBD2 agrees at 9 bases. The J segment lost 2 bases and the V segment lost 0 bases, leaving 3 bases of the junction unmatched. This CDR3 spans 16 amino acids. Germline CDR1 and CDR2: SGHNT and YYREEE (reference sequence). CDR3 nucleotide sequence: TGTGCCAGCAGCTTGGGCCTAGCGGGGACCTACAATGAGCAGTTCTTC. This codes for CASSLGLAGTYNEQFF.

Only one count was recorded for this clone. CDR3 amino acids: CASSSGSDYEQYF. The CDR3 coding sequence is TGTGCCAGCAGTTCGGGGTCCGACTACGAGCAGTACTTC. This chain uses TRBV27 with TRBJ2-7, with a weak D call TRBD2 (5 bases). The CDR3 sequence is 13 residues long. V lost 4 bases and J lost 3, with 10 bases in between. CDR1 is MNHEY, CDR2 SMNVEV, per germline (reference sequence).

This clone was seen only once. The V call is TRBV6-1, the J call TRBJ2-1, with TRBD2 as a possible D gene (6 bases). Trimming took 8 bases from V and 8 from J, leaving 16 bases between them. CDR3 length: 13 residues. Germline V gives CDR1 MNHNS, CDR2 SASEGT. The CDR3 bases are TGTGCCAGCGGGGAGGTCTGGGGAGATGAGCAGTTCTTC. It codes for CASGEVWGDEQFF.

The rearrangement links TRBV27 to TRBJ1-2; TRBD1 matches 9 bases. CDR1 MNHEY and CDR2 SMNVEV come from the germline V gene (reference sequence). J was trimmed by 8 bases and V by 7 bases; bases with no gene match: 8. CDR3 length equals 13 residues. The CDR3 reads CASTDGTGSGYTF. The CDR3 DNA is TGTGCCAGCACTGACGGGACAGGGAGCGGCTACACCTTC.

The chain has TRBV7-6 and TRBJ2-7; the D gene is possibly TRBD1 (6 bases). The V gene's germline CDR1 is SGHVS and CDR2 FNYEAQ. The CDR3 has 14 amino acids. V was cut by 5 bases and J by 2 bases, with 13 bases left in between. The CDR3 is CASSIGQIPYEQYF. CDR3 bases: TGTGCCAGCAGCATCGGACAGATACCCTACGAGCAGTACTTC.

The gene calls are TRBV6-5 and TRBJ1-2; TRBD1 matches at 11 bases. The CDR3 is 15 residues long. V lost 4 bases and J lost 5; bases outside the gene matches: 6. In germline, CDR1 is MNHEY, CDR2 SVGAGI. The CDR3 reads CASSSGTGGIYGYTF. In DNA, the CDR3 is TGTGCCAGCAGTTCCGGGACAGGGGGGATATATGGCTACACCTTC.

This rearrangement joins TRBV27 to TRBJ1-5; the D gene is possibly TRBD1 (6 bases). Between the trimmed V and J ends, which lost 3 bases and 4 bases, there was a span of 10 bases. The CDR3 has 14 residues. Germline CDR1 MNHEY, CDR2 SMNVEV (reference sequence). The CDR3 region is CASSFLGQNQPQHF. The DNA for the CDR3 is TGTGCCAGCAGTTTTCTTGGACAGAATCAGCCCCAGCATTTT.

This chain uses TRBV7-8 with TRBJ2-2; the match to TRBD2 covers 7 bases. CDR3 length: 17 residues. Trimming at V came to 2 bases and at J to 1 base, leaving 7 bases not matched to a gene. The germline V gene has CDR1 SGHVS and CDR2 FQNEAQ. Here the CDR3 reads CASSLKAAGENTGELFF. The DNA of the CDR3 is TGTGCCAGCAGCTTAAAAGCGGCGGGAGAGAACACCGGGGAGCTGTTTTTT.

The V and J genes are TRBV7-9 and TRBJ1-1, with D unresolved. Germline V CDR1 and CDR2: SEHNR, FQNEAQ (reference sequence). The germline V and J ends were trimmed by 5 bases and 1 base, with 17 bases remaining between them. This CDR3 comprises 16 residues. Here the CDR3 DNA reads TGTGCCAGCAGCCCCTCGGTGGGCACCTCGAACACTGAAGCTTTCTTT. It encodes CASSPSVGTSNTEAFF. Variable domain in full (rest from reference TRBV7-9 and TRBJ1-1): DTGVSQNPRHKITKRGQNVTFRCDPISEHNRLYWYRQTLGQGPEFLTYFQNEAQLEKSRLLSDRFSAERPKGSFSTLEIQRTEQGDSAMYLCASSPSVGTSNTEAFFGQGTRLTVV.

This chain uses TRBV19 with TRBJ2-4; 12 bases map to TRBD1. The CDR3 has 17 amino acids. Germline V gene sequence: CDR1 LNHDA, CDR2 SQIVND (reference sequence). V was pared by 5 bases and J by 1 base, with 6 bases of the junction left unmatched. CDR3 amino acids: CASSLGQGAVAKNIQYF. CDR3 nucleotides: TGTGCCAGTAGTTTGGGACAGGGGGCGGTGGCCAAAAACATTCAGTACTTC.

The chain joins TRBV7-2 to TRBJ2-1; D may be TRBD2 (6 bases). Germline values: CDR1 SGHTA, CDR2 FQGNSA. This CDR3 comprises 15 residues. Deletions cut 0 bases from V and 9 bases from J, with 15 bases between. The CDR3 loop is CASSLALAGLGEQFF. CDR3 DNA: TGTGCCAGCAGCTTAGCGCTGGCGGGACTTGGTGAGCAGTTCTTC. Variable domain in full (rest from reference TRBV7-2 and TRBJ2-1): GAGVSQSPSNKVTEKGKDVELRCDPISGHTALYWYRQSLGQGLEFLIYFQGNSAPDKSGLPSDRFSAERTGGSVSTLTIQRTQQEDSAVYLCASSLALAGLGEQFFGPGTRLTVL.

This clone was picked up one time. This chain connects TRBV4-1 to TRBJ2-7; D tentatively reads TRBD1 or TRBD2 (6 bases each). Germline CDR1 MGHRA, CDR2 YSYEKL. CDR3 length: 16 residues. V was cut by 0 bases and J by 3 bases, with 15 bases left in between. The CDR3 sequence: CASSQDSPGAFYEQYF. The CDR3, as DNA: TGCGCCAGCAGCCAAGATTCACCGGGGGCCTTCTACGAGCAGTACTTC.

On this clone itself: Other DNA sequences within the sample encode an identical CDR3. This chain connects TRBV19 to TRBJ1-2; the D gene is possibly TRBD1 (6 bases). Germline V gene data show CDR1 as LNHDA and CDR2 as SQIVND (reference sequence). The V and J ends lost 5 bases and 6 bases respectively, with 10 bases between them. This CDR3 spans 12 amino acids. CDR3 sequence: CASSPAGDGYTF. The CDR3 coding sequence is TGTGCCAGTAGTCCTGCAGGGGATGGCTACACCTTC.